Listed below are T cell receptor beta chains from one sample, sequenced in a study of PD-1 blockade in classical Hodgkin lymphoma. Clones were sequenced by immunoSEQ multiplex PCR, and TCRdb holds only the in-frame ones, with some missing. This sample yields roughly 100,000 clones, of which 89% are seen a single time; roughly 19% belongs to the top ten. The sample consisted of peripheral blood mononuclear cells (PBMCs), taken before the fourth cycle of nivolumab. Receptors were obtained from a human donor with classical Hodgkin lymphoma. CDR3s include the opening cysteine and the closing phenylalanine or tryptophan. The D gene is left open where the match is weak. Clone size is stated in some rows and not others, as once, few, many or a class when expanded.

d_gene | j_gene | abundance | v_gene | CDR3aa | CDR3nt
TRBD1 | TRBJ2-3 | . | TRBV19 | CASTKGDRVTDTQYF | TGTGCCAGTACCAAAGGGGACAGGGTGACAGATACGCAGTATTTT
. | TRBJ2-1 | . | TRBV7-2 | CASSLGLYNEQFF | TGTGCCAGCAGCTTAGGTCTATACAATGAGCAGTTCTTC
. | TRBJ2-1 | . | TRBV19 | CASSIDSYNEQFF | TGTGCCAGTAGTATAGACTCCTACAATGAGCAGTTCTTC
. | TRBJ1-1 | . | TRBV18 | CASSPFREMDTEAFF | TGTGCCAGCTCACCCTTCAGGGAAATGGACACTGAAGCTTTCTTT
. | TRBJ1-4 | . | TRBV19 | CASKPQEQGSGKLFF | TGTGCCAGTAAGCCTCAGGAGCAGGGGAGTGGAAAACTGTTTTTT
TRBD2 | TRBJ2-2 | . | TRBV5-1 | CASSLTASGNTGELFF | TGCGCCAGCAGCTTGACGGCTAGCGGTAACACCGGGGAGCTGTTTTTT
TRBD2 | TRBJ2-3 | . | TRBV6-5 | CASRLAGEDTQYF | TGTGCCAGCAGGCTAGCGGGAGAAGATACGCAGTATTTT
. | TRBJ2-3 | . | TRBV21-1 | CASILSGFSTDTQYF | TGTGCCAGCATTCTGAGCGGGTTTAGCACAGATACGCAGTATTTT
TRBD2 | TRBJ2-1 | . | TRBV19 | CASSRKREGNEQFF | TGTGCCAGTAGTAGGAAGCGGGAAGGCAATGAGCAGTTCTTC
. | TRBJ2-7 | . | TRBV7-8 | CASSLAHEQYF | TGTGCCAGCAGCTTAGCCCACGAGCAGTACTTC
. | TRBJ2-7 | . | TRBV5-8 | CASSSLYEQYF | TGTGCCAGCAGCTCCCTCTACGAGCAGTACTTC
. | TRBJ1-1 | . | TRBV19 | CASSHLSGGEAFF | TGTGCCAGTAGCCACCTCTCCGGGGGAGAAGCTTTCTTT
. | TRBJ2-5 | . | TRBV5-4 | CASSLVAGSEETQYF | TGTGCCAGCAGCTTGGTTGCGGGATCGGAGGAGACCCAGTACTTC
. | TRBJ1-1 | . | TRBV29-1 | CSVEVGGPNTEAFF | TGCAGCGTTGAAGTGGGCGGACCGAACACTGAAGCTTTCTTT
TRBD1 | TRBJ2-1 | . | TRBV4-1 | CASSQVPGQEYNEQFF | TGCGCCAGCAGCCAAGTTCCGGGACAGGAGTACAATGAGCAGTTCTTC
TRBD2 | TRBJ2-1 | . | TRBV25-1 | CASSDLVASGRAYNEQFF | TGTGCCAGCAGTGATCTCGTGGCTAGCGGGAGGGCTTACAATGAGCAGTTCTTC
. | TRBJ1-2 | once | TRBV7-9 | CASSLMIGAPYGYTF | TGTGCCAGCAGCTTAATGATTGGGGCGCCCTATGGCTACACCTTC
TRBD1 | TRBJ1-3 | . | TRBV6-5 | CASSYSRDRSGNTIYF | TGTGCCAGCAGTTACTCGCGGGACAGGAGTGGAAACACCATATATTTT
. | TRBJ1-1 | . | TRBV14 | CASSQTPLGTEAFF | TGTGCCAGCAGTCAGACACCCTTGGGCACTGAAGCTTTCTTT
TRBD1 | TRBJ2-7 | once | TRBV6-5 | CASSYRDRGHEQYF | TGTGCCAGCAGTTACCGGGACAGGGGTCACGAGCAGTACTTC
TRBD2 | TRBJ2-1 | once | TRBV10-1 | CASSRPSGSGEQFF | TGCGCCAGCAGTCGGCCTAGCGGGAGTGGTGAGCAGTTCTTC
TRBD1 | TRBJ2-1 | . | TRBV5-6 | CASSLVGSGGYNEQFF | TGTGCCAGCAGCTTGGTAGGATCAGGGGGTTACAATGAGCAGTTCTTC
. | TRBJ2-7 | . | TRBV2 | CASTLSYEQYF | TGTGCCAGCACCCTAAGCTACGAGCAGTACTTC
. | TRBJ2-7 | . | TRBV6-1 | CASIGEGYEQYF | TGTGCCAGCATCGGAGAGGGATACGAGCAGTACTTC
TRBD2 | TRBJ2-7 | . | TRBV11-2 | CASSVNSGRAYEQYF | TGTGCCAGCAGCGTAAATAGCGGGAGGGCCTACGAGCAGTACTTC
TRBD1 | TRBJ1-1 | . | TRBV2 | CASSARTGRNTEAFF | TGTGCCAGCAGTGCCCGGACAGGGCGAAACACTGAAGCTTTCTTT
. | TRBJ1-1 | . | TRBV19 | CASSTGSGQTEAFF | TGTGCCAGTAGTACCGGGAGTGGACAGACTGAAGCTTTCTTT
. | TRBJ1-3 | . | TRBV18 | CASSPLAGEDSGNTIYF | TGTGCCAGCTCACCCCTAGCCGGGGAAGACTCTGGAAACACCATATATTTT
TRBD1 | TRBJ2-6 | . | TRBV5-1 | CASSLARGQRSGANVLTF | TGCGCCAGCAGCTTGGCCCGGGGACAGCGCTCTGGGGCCAACGTCCTGACTTTC
. | TRBJ1-5 | . | TRBV30 | CAWARGAVMGQPQHF | TGTGCCTGGGCCCGGGGGGCAGTAATGGGTCAGCCCCAGCATTTT
. | TRBJ1-2 | . | TRBV30 | CAWSVGDGGYTF | TGTGCCTGGAGTGTAGGGGATGGAGGCTACACCTTC
TRBD2 | TRBJ2-5 | . | TRBV5-1 | CASSSWTSGSQETQYF | TGCGCCAGCAGCTCGTGGACTAGCGGGAGCCAAGAGACCCAGTACTTC
. | TRBJ2-7 | . | TRBV9 | CASSGQDPYEQYF | TGTGCCAGCAGCGGACAGGACCCCTACGAGCAGTACTTC
TRBD2 | TRBJ2-7 | . | TRBV5-1 | CASSLGPAAGTSGSYEQYF | TGCGCCAGCAGCTTGGGCCCCGCGGCCGGGACTAGCGGCTCCTACGAGCAGTACTTC
. | TRBJ2-2 | . | TRBV15 | CATSREATDPLFF | TGTGCCACCAGCAGAGAGGCGACGGACCCTCTGTTTTTT
. | TRBJ1-2 | . | TRBV30 | CAWSVLLGQNKGDGYTF | TGTGCCTGGAGTGTACTATTAGGGCAGAACAAGGGCGATGGCTACACCTTC
. | TRBJ1-2 | . | TRBV5-6 | CASSDKQGYGYTF | TGTGCCAGCAGCGATAAACAGGGTTATGGCTACACCTTC
. | TRBJ1-1 | . | TRBV30 | CAWSAGSGTEAFF | TGTGCCTGGAGTGCAGGATCAGGCACTGAAGCTTTCTTT
. | TRBJ1-1 | once | TRBV29-1 | CSVVFWGSNTEAFF | TGCAGCGTTGTTTTTTGGGGTTCTAACACTGAAGCTTTCTTT
TRBD2 | TRBJ2-1 | . | TRBV7-2 | CASSSRLAGGRNEQFF | TGTGCCAGCAGCTCCAGACTAGCGGGAGGGCGCAATGAGCAGTTCTTC
TRBD1 | TRBJ1-1 | . | TRBV7-9 | CASREVDRENTEAFF | TGTGCCAGCAGAGAAGTGGACAGGGAGAACACTGAAGCTTTCTTT
TRBD2 | TRBJ2-2 | . | TRBV9 | CASSTLGLAGRVAGELFF | TGTGCCAGCAGCACCCTGGGTCTAGCGGGACGGGTCGCCGGGGAGCTGTTTTTT
TRBD1 | TRBJ2-3 | . | TRBV6-4 | CASSDGQGADTQYF | TGTGCCAGCAGTGACGGACAGGGGGCAGATACGCAGTATTTT